A selection of T cell receptor beta chains follows, all from one sample in a study of T-cell memory formation after mild COVID-19. Each CDR3 protein is one row after TCRdb ran MiXCR on the 5' RACE reads. The repertoire holds around 450,000 distinct CDR3 sequences, with around 19% as singletons. Sequenced material: PBMCs or a T cell subset sorted from them (not recorded which). These receptors were taken from an adult woman who had mild COVID-19 (a few samples of this study predate the infection). Cell type and time point are not known. CDR3s include the opening cysteine and the closing phenylalanine or tryptophan. A D gene is named only where the DNA matches it firmly. Part of the rows lack a size; the others show once, few, many or a class for expanded clones.

d_call,clone_size,j_call,cdr3_length,v_call,cdr3_nt,cdr3_aa
.,.,TRBJ2-5,13,TRBV30,TGTGCCTGGAGTGCGGGAGTGGTAGAGACCCAGTACTTC,CAWSAGVVETQYF
TRBD1,few,TRBJ2-1,17,TRBV4-3,TGCGCCAGCAGCCAAGTTCTGTGGGACAGGCTACGTTATGAGCAGTTCTTC,CASSQVLWDRLRYEQFF
TRBD2,.,TRBJ2-1,15,TRBV19,TGTGCCAGTAGTATTTGGACTAGGCGGTACAATGAGCAGTTCTTC,CASSIWTRRYNEQFF
.,.,TRBJ1-5,13,TRBV7-3,TGTGCCAGCCACCTGGGTAGCAATCAGCCCCAGCATTTT,CASHLGSNQPQHF
.,.,TRBJ2-7,15,TRBV7-6,TGTGCCAGCAGCAGGACAGGAGGGTCGGCCGACGAGCAGTACTTC,CASSRTGGSADEQYF
.,.,TRBJ1-1,13,TRBV6-5,TGTGCCAGCAGTCCCGGGGGAAGAGTTGAAGCTTTCTTT,CASSPGGRVEAFF
.,few,TRBJ2-7,14,TRBV15,TGTGCCACCAGCAGAGTGAGAGAAGCATACGAGCAGTACTTC,CATSRVREAYEQYF
TRBD1,many,TRBJ1-2,15,TRBV15,TGTGCCACCAGCTCCAGATACGGACAGGGACATGGCTACACCTTC,CATSSRYGQGHGYTF
.,few,TRBJ2-7,13,TRBV12-3/TRBV12-4,TGTGCCAGCAGCGCCCAGGTGACCTACGAGCAGTACTTC,CASSAQVTYEQYF
TRBD1,few,TRBJ1-5,15,TRBV20-1,TGCAGTGCCCATCGGGGCAGGGGGCCTTATCAGCCCCAGCATTTT,CSAHRGRGPYQPQHF
TRBD1,.,TRBJ2-4,15,TRBV6-6,TGTGCCAGCAGTCCGGGACAGGGGGGCAAAAACATTCAGTACTTC,CASSPGQGGKNIQYF
.,once,TRBJ2-3,11,TRBV6-2/TRBV6-3,TGTGCCAGCGCGGAGTTGGATACGCAGTATTTT,CASAELDTQYF
TRBD1,.,TRBJ2-3,16,TRBV4-2,TGTGCCAGCAGCCAAGGGTTTGGACAGGGCACAGATACGCAGTATTTT,CASSQGFGQGTDTQYF
.,few,TRBJ2-1,12,TRBV6-1,TGTGCCAGCACAATCCAGTACAATGAGCAGTTCTTC,CASTIQYNEQFF
.,few,TRBJ1-2,16,TRBV27,TGTGCCAGCAGGTCTAACCTCCAGGTGGCGTCGGGTGGCTACACCTTC,CASRSNLQVASGGYTF
.,few,TRBJ2-5,14,TRBV5-6,TGTGCCAGCAGCTTGGATTTTCGGAAAGAGACCCAGTACTTC,CASSLDFRKETQYF
.,.,TRBJ1-3,15,TRBV12-3/TRBV12-4,TGTGCCAGCAGACCCGGACAGAACTCTGGAAACACCATATATTTT,CASRPGQNSGNTIYF
.,.,TRBJ1-2,8,TRBV29-1,TGCAGCGTTGATGGCTACACCTTC,CSVDGYTF
.,few,TRBJ1-5,13,TRBV6-1,TGTGCCAGCAGTGACGTTTTCAATCAGCCCCAGCATTTT,CASSDVFNQPQHF
TRBD1,.,TRBJ2-7,14,TRBV3-1,TGTGCCAGCAGCCTTTGGACAGGGAACTACGAGCAGTACTTC,CASSLWTGNYEQYF
.,few,TRBJ1-1,14,TRBV14,TGTGCCAGCAGCCCATCCAGAAGTAACACTGAAGCTTTCTTT,CASSPSRSNTEAFF
TRBD1,few,TRBJ2-2,16,TRBV7-9,TGTGCCAGCAGCACCCGAGACAGGGGTGCGGCCGGGGAGCTGTTTTTT,CASSTRDRGAAGELFF
.,.,TRBJ1-1,15,TRBV20-1,TGCAGTGCTAGAGAGGACGGGCGAAGGTACACTGAAGCTTTCTTT,CSAREDGRRYTEAFF
TRBD1,.,TRBJ2-3,16,TRBV18,TGTGCCAGCTCACCAAACAGGGGGCAAAGCACAGATACGCAGTATTTT,CASSPNRGQSTDTQYF
TRBD1,few,TRBJ1-1,13,TRBV9,TGTGCCAGCAGCGTTGGACAGGGCACTGAAGCTTTCTTT,CASSVGQGTEAFF
.,few,TRBJ2-3,16,TRBV11-2,TGTGCCAGCAGCTTAGTACCTTATGGAGGTAATGATACGCAGTATTTT,CASSLVPYGGNDTQYF
.,.,TRBJ1-1,14,TRBV7-8,TGTGCCAGCACCCTCACGGGCGTAATTACTGAAGCTTTCTTT,CASTLTGVITEAFF
TRBD1,.,TRBJ1-1,15,TRBV24-1,TGTGCCACCAGTGACCGGGGACAGGGTGGGGGTCGAGCTTTCTTT,CATSDRGQGGGRAFF
.,few,TRBJ1-6,13,TRBV9,TGTGCCAGCAGCGCGGACAGTAATTCACCCCTCCACTTT,CASSADSNSPLHF
.,.,TRBJ1-1,15,TRBV7-8,TGTGCCAGCAGACCAACGGTACTGGGGTTGACTGAAGCTTTCTTT,CASRPTVLGLTEAFF
.,.,TRBJ2-2,18,TRBV4-1,TGCGCCAGCAGCCAATCCGGGGCGGAGGCAGGGGGGACCGGGGAGCTGTTTTTT,CASSQSGAEAGGTGELFF
.,.,TRBJ2-5,16,TRBV7-2,TGTGCCAGCAGATGGGGGGCGACAGCGTTGCAAGAGACCCAGTACTTC,CASRWGATALQETQYF
.,.,TRBJ2-6,14,TRBV2,TGTGCCAGCCTCCAGTCTTCTGGGGCCAACGTCCTGACTTTC,CASLQSSGANVLTF
.,.,TRBJ2-1,17,TRBV9,TGTGCCAGCAGCGTATATTGCCGGCTGAGCTCCTACAATGAGCAGTTCTTC,CASSVYCRLSSYNEQFF
TRBD2,.,TRBJ2-1,15,TRBV5-5,TGTGCCAGCAGCGGGGGGGGTAACTCCTACAATGAGCAGTTCTTC,CASSGGGNSYNEQFF